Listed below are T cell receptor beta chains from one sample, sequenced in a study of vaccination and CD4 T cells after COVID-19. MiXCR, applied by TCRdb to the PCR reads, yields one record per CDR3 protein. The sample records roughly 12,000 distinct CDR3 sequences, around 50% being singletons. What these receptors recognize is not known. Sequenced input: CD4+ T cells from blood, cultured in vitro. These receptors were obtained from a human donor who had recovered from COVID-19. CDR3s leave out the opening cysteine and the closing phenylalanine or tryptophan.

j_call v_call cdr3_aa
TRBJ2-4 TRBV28 ASSRPDRLAKNIQY
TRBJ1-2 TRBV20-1 SARPPTVNYGYT
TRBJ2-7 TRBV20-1 SALAESYEQY
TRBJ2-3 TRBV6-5 ASSYSADPTDTQY
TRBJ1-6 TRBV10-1 ASSESLRSPLH
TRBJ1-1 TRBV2 ASSSTGAIEAF
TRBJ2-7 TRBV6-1 ASTTTIGEQY
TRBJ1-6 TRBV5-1 ASSYRDRNSPLH
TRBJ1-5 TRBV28 ASSLTGLRGNQPQH
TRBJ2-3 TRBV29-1 SVHRGPTDTQY
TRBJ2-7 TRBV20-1 SANPTGPNYEQY
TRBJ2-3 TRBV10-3 AISEGQSLTDTQY
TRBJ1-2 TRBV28 ASSFDGGYGYT
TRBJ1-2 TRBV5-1 ASSFQGSSSTVNYGYT
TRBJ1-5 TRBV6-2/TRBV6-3 ASSYGGVDQPQH
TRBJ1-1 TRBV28 ASRDTNTEAF
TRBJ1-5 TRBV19 ASSNPRGAWVGNQPQH
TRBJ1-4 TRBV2 ASSEGQFNEKLF
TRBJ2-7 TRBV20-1 SARVLAEPYEQY
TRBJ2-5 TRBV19 ASSIVWHPQETQY
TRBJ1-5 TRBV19 ASSLEGKYSNQPQH
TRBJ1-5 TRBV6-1 ASSPDPSNQPQH
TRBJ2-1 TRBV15 ATLSGGAGYEQF
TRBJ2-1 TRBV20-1 SARDPTSGSYNEQF
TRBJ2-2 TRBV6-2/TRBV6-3 ASSDGIGIGELF
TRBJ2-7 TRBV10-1 ASSDPGTKGEQY
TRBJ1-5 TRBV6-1 ASSPGGQGAGFNQPQH
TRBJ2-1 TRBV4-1 ASRSGLAGGNEQF
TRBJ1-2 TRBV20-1 SARGIDTPRSYGYT
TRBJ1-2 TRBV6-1 ASSRDGGNYGYT
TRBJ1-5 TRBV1 TSSQDERGVPPRSNQPQH
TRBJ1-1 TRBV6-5 ASSYGPQGSTEAF
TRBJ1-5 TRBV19 ASSIVTGGGDQPQH
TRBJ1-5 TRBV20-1 SAKTGYGGQPQH
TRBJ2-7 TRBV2 ASRVDRGNEQY
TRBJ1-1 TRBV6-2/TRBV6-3 ASTTGGHTEAF
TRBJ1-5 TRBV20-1 SAKPWGRVGGNQPQH
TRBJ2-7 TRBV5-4 ASSLAGTGSYEQY
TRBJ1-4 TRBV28 ASSFLGQQIEKLF
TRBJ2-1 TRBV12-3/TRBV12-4 ASSLLGYYYNEQF
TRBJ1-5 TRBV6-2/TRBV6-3 ASSYRSTVSNQPQH
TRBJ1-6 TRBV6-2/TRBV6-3 ASGQGSGNSPLH
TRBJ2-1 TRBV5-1 ASSLLSGGNEQF
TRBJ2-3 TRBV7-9 ASSSPDTQY